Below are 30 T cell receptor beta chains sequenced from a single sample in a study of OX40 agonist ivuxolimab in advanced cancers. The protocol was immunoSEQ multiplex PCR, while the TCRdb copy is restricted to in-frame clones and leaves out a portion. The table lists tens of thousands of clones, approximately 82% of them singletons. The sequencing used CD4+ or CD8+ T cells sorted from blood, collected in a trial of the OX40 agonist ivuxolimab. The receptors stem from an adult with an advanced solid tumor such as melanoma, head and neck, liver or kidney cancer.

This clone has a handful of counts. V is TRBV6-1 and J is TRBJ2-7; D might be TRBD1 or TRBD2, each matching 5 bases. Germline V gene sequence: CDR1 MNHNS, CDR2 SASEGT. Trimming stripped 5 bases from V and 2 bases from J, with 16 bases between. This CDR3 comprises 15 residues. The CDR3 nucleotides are TGTGCCAGCAGTCGGGACGCCAGGTCGGCCTACGAGCAGTACTTC. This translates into CASSRDARSAYEQYF.

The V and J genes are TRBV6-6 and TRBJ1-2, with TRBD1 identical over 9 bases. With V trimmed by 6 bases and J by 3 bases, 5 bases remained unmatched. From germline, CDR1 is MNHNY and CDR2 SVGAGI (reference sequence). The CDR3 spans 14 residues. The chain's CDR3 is CASSLQGADYGYTF. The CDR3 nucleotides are TGTGCCAGCAGCCTACAGGGGGCTGACTATGGCTACACCTTC.

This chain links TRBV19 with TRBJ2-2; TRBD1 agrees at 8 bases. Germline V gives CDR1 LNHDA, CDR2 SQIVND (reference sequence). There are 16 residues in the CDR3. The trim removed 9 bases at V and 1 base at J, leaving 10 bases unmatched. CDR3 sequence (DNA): TGTGCCAGCCGAGACAGGGGTGGAAGGAACACCGGGGAGCTGTTTTTT. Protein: CASRDRGGRNTGELFF.

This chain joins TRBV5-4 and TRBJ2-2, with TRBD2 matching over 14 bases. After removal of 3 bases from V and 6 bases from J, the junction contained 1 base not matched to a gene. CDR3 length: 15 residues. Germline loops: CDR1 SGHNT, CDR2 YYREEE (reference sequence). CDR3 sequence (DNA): TGTGCCAGCAGCTCGGGACTAGCGGGGGCCGGGGAGCTGTTTTTT. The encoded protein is CASSSGLAGAGELFF.

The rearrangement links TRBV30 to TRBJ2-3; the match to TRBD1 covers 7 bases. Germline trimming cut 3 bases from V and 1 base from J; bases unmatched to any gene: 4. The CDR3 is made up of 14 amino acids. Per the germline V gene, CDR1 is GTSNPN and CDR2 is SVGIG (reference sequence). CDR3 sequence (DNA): TGTGCCTGGAGAAACAGGGGCCGCACAGATACGCAGTATTTT. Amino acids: CAWRNRGRTDTQYF.

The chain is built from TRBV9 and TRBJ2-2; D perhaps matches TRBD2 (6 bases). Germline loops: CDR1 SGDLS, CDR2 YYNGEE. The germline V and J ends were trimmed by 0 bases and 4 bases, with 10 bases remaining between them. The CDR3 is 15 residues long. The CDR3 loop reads CASSVGATSTGELFF. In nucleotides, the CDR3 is TGTGCCAGCAGCGTAGGGGCGACTAGCACCGGGGAGCTGTTTTTT.

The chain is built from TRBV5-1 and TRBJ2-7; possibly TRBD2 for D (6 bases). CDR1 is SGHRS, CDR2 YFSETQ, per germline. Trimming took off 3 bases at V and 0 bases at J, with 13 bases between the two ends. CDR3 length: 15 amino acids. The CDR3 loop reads CASSYPRDSSYEQYF. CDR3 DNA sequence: TGCGCCAGCAGCTATCCCCGGGACTCCTCCTACGAGCAGTACTTC.

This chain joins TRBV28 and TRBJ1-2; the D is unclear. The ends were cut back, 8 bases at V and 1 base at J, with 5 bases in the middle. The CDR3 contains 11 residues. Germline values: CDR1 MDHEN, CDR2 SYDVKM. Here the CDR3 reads CASAFNYGYTF. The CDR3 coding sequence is TGTGCCAGCGCCTTTAACTATGGCTACACCTTC.

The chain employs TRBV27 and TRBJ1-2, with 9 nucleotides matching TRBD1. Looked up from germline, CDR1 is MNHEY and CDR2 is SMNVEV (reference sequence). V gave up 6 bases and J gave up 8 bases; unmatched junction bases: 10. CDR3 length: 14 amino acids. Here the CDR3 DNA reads TGTGCCAGCAGCCCCATGGGACAGGGAGGCGGCTACACCTTC. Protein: CASSPMGQGGGYTF.

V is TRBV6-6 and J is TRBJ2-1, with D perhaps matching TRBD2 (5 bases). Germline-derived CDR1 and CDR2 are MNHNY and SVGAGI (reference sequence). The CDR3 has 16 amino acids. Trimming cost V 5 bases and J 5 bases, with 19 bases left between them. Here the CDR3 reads CASSRSLGRTDNEQFF. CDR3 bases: TGTGCCAGCAGTCGGTCACTAGGGCGGACTGACAATGAGCAGTTCTTC.

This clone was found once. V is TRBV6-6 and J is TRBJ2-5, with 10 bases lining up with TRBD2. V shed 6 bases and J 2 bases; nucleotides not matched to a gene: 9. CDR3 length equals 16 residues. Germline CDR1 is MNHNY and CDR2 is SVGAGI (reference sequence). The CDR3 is CASREGSGRGQETQYF. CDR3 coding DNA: TGTGCCAGCAGGGAGGGGAGCGGGAGGGGGCAAGAGACCCAGTACTTC.

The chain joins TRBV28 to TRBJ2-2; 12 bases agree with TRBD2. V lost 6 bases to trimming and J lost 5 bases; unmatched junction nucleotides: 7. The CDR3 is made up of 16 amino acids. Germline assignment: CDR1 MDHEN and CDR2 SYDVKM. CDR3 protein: CASSVTGTSGTGELFF. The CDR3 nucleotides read TGTGCCAGCAGCGTCACCGGGACTAGCGGGACCGGGGAGCTGTTTTTT.

The CDR3 bases are TGTGCCAGCAGTTTAGCAGACAGGGGGAACTATGGCTACACCTTC. Residues: CASSLADRGNYGYTF. The chain combines TRBV28 with TRBJ1-2; 9 positions agree with TRBD1. Germline V lookup: CDR1 MDHEN, CDR2 SYDVKM. The junction had 3 bases not matched to a gene; V was cut back by 2 bases and J by 2 bases. This CDR3 contains 15 residues.

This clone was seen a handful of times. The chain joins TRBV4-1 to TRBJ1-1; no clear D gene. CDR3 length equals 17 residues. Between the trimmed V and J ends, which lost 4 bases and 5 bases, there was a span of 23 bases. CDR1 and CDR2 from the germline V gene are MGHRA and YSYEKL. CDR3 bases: TGCGCCAGCAGCCCAAGCGCGTTACAGCGGAGGAGGACTGAAGCTTTCTTT. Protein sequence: CASSPSALQRRRTEAFF.

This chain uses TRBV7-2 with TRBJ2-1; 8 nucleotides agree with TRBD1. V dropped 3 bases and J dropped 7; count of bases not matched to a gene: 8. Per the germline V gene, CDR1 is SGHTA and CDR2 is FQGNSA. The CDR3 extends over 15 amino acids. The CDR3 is CASSFQGASPNEQFF. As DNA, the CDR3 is TGTGCCAGCAGCTTTCAGGGGGCTAGTCCGAATGAGCAGTTCTTC.

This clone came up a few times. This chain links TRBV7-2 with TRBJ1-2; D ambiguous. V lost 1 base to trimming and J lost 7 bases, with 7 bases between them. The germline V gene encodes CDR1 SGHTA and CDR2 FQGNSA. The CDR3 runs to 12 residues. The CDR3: CASSLVGFGYTF. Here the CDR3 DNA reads TGTGCCAGCAGCTTAGTAGGGTTTGGCTACACCTTC.

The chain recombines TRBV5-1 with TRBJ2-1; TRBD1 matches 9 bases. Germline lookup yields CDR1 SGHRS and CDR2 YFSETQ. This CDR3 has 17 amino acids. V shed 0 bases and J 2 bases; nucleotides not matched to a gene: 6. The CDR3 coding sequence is TGCGCCAGCAGCTTGGGGGCGGGGGACAGGGCCTACAATGAGCAGTTCTTC. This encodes CASSLGAGDRAYNEQFF.

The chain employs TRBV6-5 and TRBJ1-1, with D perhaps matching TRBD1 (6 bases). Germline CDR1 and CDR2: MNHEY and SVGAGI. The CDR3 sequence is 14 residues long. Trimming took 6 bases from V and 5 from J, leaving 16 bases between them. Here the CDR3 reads CASRKRGIVTEAFF. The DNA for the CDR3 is TGTGCCAGCAGGAAGAGGGGGATCGTGACTGAAGCTTTCTTT.

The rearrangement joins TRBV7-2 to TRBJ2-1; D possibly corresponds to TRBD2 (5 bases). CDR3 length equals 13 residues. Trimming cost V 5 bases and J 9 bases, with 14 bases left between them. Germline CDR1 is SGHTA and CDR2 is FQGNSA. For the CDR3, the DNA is TGTGCCAGCAGCAACCTAGGTGGGAGTGAGCAGTTCTTC. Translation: CASSNLGGSEQFF.

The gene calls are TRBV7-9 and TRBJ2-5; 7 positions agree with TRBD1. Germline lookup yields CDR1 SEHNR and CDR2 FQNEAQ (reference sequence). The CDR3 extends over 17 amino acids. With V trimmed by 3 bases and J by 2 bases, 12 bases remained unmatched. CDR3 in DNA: TGTGCCAGCAGCTTCGTTTCCGGGACAGCTTATCAAGAGACCCAGTACTTC. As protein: CASSFVSGTAYQETQYF.

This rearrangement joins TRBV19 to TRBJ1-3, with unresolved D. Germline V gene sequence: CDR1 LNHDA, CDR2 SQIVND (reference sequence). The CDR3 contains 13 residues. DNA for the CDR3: TGTGCTATGTCGAAAGCCTCTGGAAACACCATATATTTT. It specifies CAMSKASGNTIYF.

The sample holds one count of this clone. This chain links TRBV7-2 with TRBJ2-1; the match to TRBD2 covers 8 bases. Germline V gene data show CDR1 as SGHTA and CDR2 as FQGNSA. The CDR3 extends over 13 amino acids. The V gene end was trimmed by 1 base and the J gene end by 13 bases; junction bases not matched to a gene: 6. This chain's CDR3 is CASSLVGGGLQFF. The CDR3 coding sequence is TGTGCCAGCAGCTTAGTAGGCGGGGGGCTTCAGTTCTTC.

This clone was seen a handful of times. The CDR3 loop is CASSLMGGGYEQYF. CDR3 bases: TGTGCCAGCAGCTTAATGGGGGGTGGGTACGAGCAGTACTTC. The genes are TRBV11-2 and TRBJ2-7, with TRBD2 as a possible D gene (6 bases). CDR1 and CDR2 (germline): SGHAT, FQNNGV. The length of the CDR3 is 14 residues. The V end lost 2 bases, the J end lost 4 bases, and 12 bases lay between the germline ends.

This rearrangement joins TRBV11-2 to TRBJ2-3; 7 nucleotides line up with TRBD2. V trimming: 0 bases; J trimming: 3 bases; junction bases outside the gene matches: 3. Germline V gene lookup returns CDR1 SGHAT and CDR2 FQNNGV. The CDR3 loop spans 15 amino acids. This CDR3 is CASSLDGGSTDTQYF. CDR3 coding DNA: TGTGCCAGCAGCTTAGACGGGGGGTCTACAGATACGCAGTATTTT.

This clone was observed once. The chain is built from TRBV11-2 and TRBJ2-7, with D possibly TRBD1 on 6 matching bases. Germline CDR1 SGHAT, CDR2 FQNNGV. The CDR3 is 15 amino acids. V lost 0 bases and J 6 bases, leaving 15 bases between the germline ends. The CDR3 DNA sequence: TGTGCCAGCAGCTTAGATGGAAGACAGGCGGGCGAGCAGTACTTC. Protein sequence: CASSLDGRQAGEQYF.

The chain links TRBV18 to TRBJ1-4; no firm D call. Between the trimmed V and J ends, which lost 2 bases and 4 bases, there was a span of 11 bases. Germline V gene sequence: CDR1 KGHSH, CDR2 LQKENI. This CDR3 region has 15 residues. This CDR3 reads CASSPSLVLNEKLFF. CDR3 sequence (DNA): TGTGCCAGCTCACCATCCCTAGTCCTTAATGAAAAACTGTTTTTT.

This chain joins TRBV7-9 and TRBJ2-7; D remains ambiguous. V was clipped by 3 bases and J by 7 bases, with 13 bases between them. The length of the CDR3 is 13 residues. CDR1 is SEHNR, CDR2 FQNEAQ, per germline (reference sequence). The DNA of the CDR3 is TGTGCCAGCAGCTTCCGAGGTCGACAAGAGCAGTACTTC. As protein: CASSFRGRQEQYF. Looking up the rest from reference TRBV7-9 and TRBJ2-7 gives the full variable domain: DTGVSQNPRHKITKRGQNVTFRCDPISEHNRLYWYRQTLGQGPEFLTYFQNEAQLEKSRLLSDRFSAERPKGSFSTLEIQRTEQGDSAMYLCASSFRGRQEQYFGPGTRLTVT.

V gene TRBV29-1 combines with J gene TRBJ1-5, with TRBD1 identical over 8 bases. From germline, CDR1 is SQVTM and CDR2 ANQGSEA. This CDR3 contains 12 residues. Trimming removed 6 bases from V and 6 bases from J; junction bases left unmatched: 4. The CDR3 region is CSVGQGSQPQHF. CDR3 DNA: TGCAGCGTAGGACAGGGTAGTCAGCCCCAGCATTTT.

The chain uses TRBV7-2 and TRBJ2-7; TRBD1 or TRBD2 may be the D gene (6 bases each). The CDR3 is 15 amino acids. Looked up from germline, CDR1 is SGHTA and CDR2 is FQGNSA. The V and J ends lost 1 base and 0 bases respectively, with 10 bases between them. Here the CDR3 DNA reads TGTGCCAGCAGCTTAGACGGGGGCCTCTCCTACGAGCAGTACTTC. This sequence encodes CASSLDGGLSYEQYF. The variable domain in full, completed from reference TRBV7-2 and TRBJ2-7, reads GAGVSQSPSNKVTEKGKDVELRCDPISGHTALYWYRQSLGQGLEFLIYFQGNSAPDKSGLPSDRFSAERTGGSVSTLTIQRTQQEDSAVYLCASSLDGGLSYEQYFGPGTRLTVT.

The CDR3 is CASSWTGARETQYF. As DNA, the CDR3 is TGTGCCAGCAGCTGGACAGGGGCCCGAGAGACCCAGTACTTC. This rearrangement joins TRBV5-8 to TRBJ2-5; TRBD1 matches 9 bases. Per the germline V gene, CDR1 is SGHTS and CDR2 is YDEGEE. The CDR3 spans 14 residues. V gave up 3 bases and J gave up 4 bases; unmatched junction bases: 4.